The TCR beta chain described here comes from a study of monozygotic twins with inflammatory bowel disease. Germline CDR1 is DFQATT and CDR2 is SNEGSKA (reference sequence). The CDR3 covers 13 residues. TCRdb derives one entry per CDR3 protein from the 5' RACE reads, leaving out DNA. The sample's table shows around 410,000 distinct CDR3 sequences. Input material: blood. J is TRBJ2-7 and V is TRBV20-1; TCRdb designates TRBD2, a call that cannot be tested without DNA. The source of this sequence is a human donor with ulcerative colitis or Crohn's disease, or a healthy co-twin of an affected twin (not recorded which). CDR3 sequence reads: CSAREGLSYEQYF.